A single sample gave rise to the 5 T cell receptor beta chains below, sequenced in a study of tumor-infiltrating lymphocytes in localized non-small cell lung cancer. The repertoire was sequenced with immunoSEQ multiplex PCR; TCRdb's copy has only in-frame clones and lacks some. Seen here are approximately 15,000 clones, over 75% observed once, and the top ten hold approximately 10%. Sequenced sample: uninvolved lung tissue not adjacent to the tumor. Receptors were obtained from a human donor with non-small cell lung cancer.

The chain joins TRBV4-1 to TRBJ2-1; 10 nucleotides align to TRBD2. Germline loops: CDR1 MGHRA, CDR2 YSYEKL. This CDR3 is 18 amino acids long. The ends lost 0 bases at V and 6 bases at J; junction bases unmatched: 11. CDR3 bases: TGCGCCAGCAGCCAAGAAGGCCCTCTAGCGGGAGTTACCAATGAGCAGTTCTTC. Protein: CASSQEGPLAGVTNEQFF.

This chain joins TRBV9 and TRBJ1-3; TRBD1 agrees at 7 bases. J was trimmed by 6 bases and V by 3 bases; bases with no gene match: 15. CDR3 length equals 17 residues. Germline V CDR1 and CDR2: SGDLS, YYNGEE. CDR3 sequence: CASSEGTAGFYENTIYF. The CDR3, as DNA: TGTGCCAGCAGCGAGGGGACAGCCGGGTTTTATGAAAACACCATATATTTT.

The chain is built from TRBV4-2 and TRBJ2-7; 9 nucleotides align to TRBD2. Trimming removed 1 base from V and 7 bases from J; junction bases left unmatched: 8. CDR1 is LGHNA and CDR2 is YNFKEQ in the germline V gene. This CDR3 comprises 15 residues. Here the CDR3 reads CASSQVGGLASEQYF. CDR3 coding DNA: TGTGCCAGCAGCCAAGTCGGCGGACTAGCGAGTGAGCAGTACTTC.

J is TRBJ2-7 and V is TRBV2; 10 bases agree with TRBD2. Germline CDR1 reads SNHLY; CDR2 reads FYNNEI. This CDR3 region has 18 residues. After removal of 0 bases from V and 0 bases from J, the junction contained 8 bases not matched to a gene. The CDR3 here is CASSEAALAGSGSYEQYF. Written as DNA, the CDR3 is TGTGCCAGCAGTGAAGCAGCACTAGCGGGATCGGGCTCCTACGAGCAGTACTTC. The full variable domain, with the rest looked up from reference TRBV2 and TRBJ2-7, is EPEVTQTPSHQVTQMGQEVILRCVPISNHLYFYWYRQILGQKVEFLVSFYNNEISEKSEIFDDQFSVERPDGSNFTLKIRSTKLEDSAMYFCASSEAALAGSGSYEQYFGPGTRLTVT.

The genes are TRBV25-1 and TRBJ1-1, with D possibly being TRBD1 (5 bases). CDR1 is MGHDK and CDR2 is SYGVNS in the germline V gene. The V gene lost 1 base and the J gene lost 6 bases, with 9 bases spanning the gap. The CDR3 has 13 amino acids. This CDR3 reads CASSESGGAEAFF. CDR3 nucleotides: TGTGCCAGCAGTGAATCGGGGGGGGCTGAAGCTTTCTTT. Filled out from reference TRBV25-1 and TRBJ1-1, the complete variable domain reads EADIYQTPRYLVIGTGKKITLECSQTMGHDKMYWYQQDPGMELHLIHYSYGVNSTEKGDLSSESTVSRIRTEHFPLTLESARPSHTSQYLCASSESGGAEAFFGQGTRLTVV.